The 24 T cell receptor beta chains reported below all come from one sample, sequenced in a study of tumor-infiltrating lymphocytes in primary liver carcinoma. They got blood RNA out of unsorted whole blood and also pulled out germline DNA. TCR beta cDNA was prepared out of around 460 ng total RNA by means of a constant-region primer. Construction of TCR beta libraries relied on three successive nested multiplex PCR rounds employing slightly modified ARM-PCR. Researchers ran the first two PCR rounds for roughly 10 cycles each with TRBV1-TRBV30 forward primers and a C-beta reverse primer. In TCRdb, the multiplex PCR reads were re-called with MiXCR into one record per CDR3 protein. The top ten clones hold 9% of a sample with some 320,000 distinct CDR3 sequences, 65% of them seen once. Sequenced input: peripheral blood. The receptors were sampled from a middle-aged man with primary liver carcinoma and hepatitis B virus infection.

With respect to this clonotype: A much bigger clone sits one base away, suggesting this may be a read error. The chain joins TRBV29-1 to TRBJ2-7, with 7 positions matching TRBD2. Germline V gives CDR1 SQVTM, CDR2 ANQGSEA. This CDR3 is built from 12 residues. Trimming cost V 8 bases and J 4 bases; bases outside gene matches: 8. CDR3 region: CSLSGTKYEQYF. DNA of the CDR3: TGCAGCCTGTCCGGGACTAAATACGAGCAGTACTTC.

V gene TRBV12-2 combines with J gene TRBJ2-1; the table's D call, TRBD2, was not checked against the DNA. TRBV12-2 is described as a pseudogene. The CDR3 spans 20 residues. The CDR3 spells CASRLGRTSGSDISRNEQFF. CDR3 nucleotides: TGTGCAAGTCGCTTAGGCAGGACTAGCGGGAGTGATATAAGCCGCAATGAGCAGTTCTTC.

For this clonotype: One end of the junction does not line up with germline, which may come from a read error. V is TRBV6-1 and J is TRBJ1-5, with D hard to call. The CDR3 is 16 amino acids. Germline V gene sequence: CDR1 MNHNS, CDR2 SASEGT. The CDR3 protein is CASSELTAASNQPHHF. Written as DNA, the CDR3 is TGTGCCAGCAGTGAATTAACCGCGGCTAGCAATCAGCCCCACCATTTT.

This clonotype was seen more than once but under ten times. The rearrangement joins TRBV5-1 to TRBJ2-1; D might be TRBD1 (5 bases). The germline CDR1 and CDR2 sequences are SGHRS and YFSETQ. The ends were cut back, 3 bases at V and 6 bases at J, with 19 bases in the middle. CDR3 length: 16 amino acids. This chain's CDR3 is CASSSGQGLDGNEQFF. The CDR3 bases are TGCGCCAGCAGCTCCGGTCAGGGCCTTGATGGCAATGAGCAGTTCTTC.

About this clonotype itself: The junction shows a germline mismatch at one end, possibly a read error. Written as DNA, the CDR3 is TGCACCAGCAGCTTGACTAGCGGGAGGTACGAGCAATACTTC. It encodes CTSSLTSGRYEQYF. The rearrangement uses TRBV5-1 and TRBJ2-7, with 13 bases that match TRBD2. Germline values: CDR1 SGHRS, CDR2 YFSETQ. The CDR3 totals 14 residues.

This clonotype was seen only once. This sequence may be a read error, since a much larger clone differs from it by one base. This chain joins TRBV7-8 and TRBJ2-3, with TRBD1 matching 11 bases. CDR1 is SGHVS and CDR2 is FQNEAQ in the germline V gene. The CDR3 length is 15 residues. CDR3 protein: CASSSWTGGEDMQYF. The CDR3 DNA follows: TGTGCCAGCAGCTCCTGGACAGGGGGCGAAGATATGCAGTATTTT.

In the case of this clonotype: The junction differs from germline at one of its ends, possibly a read error. The rearrangement uses TRBV6-1 and TRBJ2-4; perhaps TRBD2 as D (6 bases). Germline V gene lookup returns CDR1 MNHNS and CDR2 SASEGT. The CDR3 extends over 15 amino acids. CDR3 DNA: TGTGCCACCATCCGGGACTTATTAGCCAAAAGCATTCAGAACTTC. Translated: CATIRDLLAKSIQNF.

The chain recombines TRBV28 with TRBJ2-1; 8 bases map to TRBD2. V lost 5 bases, J lost 9 bases, and 3 bases stayed unmatched. CDR1 is MDHEN, CDR2 SYDVKM, per germline. The CDR3 has 12 amino acids. CDR3 coding DNA: TGTGCCAGCAGTATACTAGCGGCTGAGCAGTTCTTC. It translates to CASSILAAEQFF.

The V and J genes are TRBV6-1 and TRBJ1-2; no reliable D call. V was trimmed by 5 bases and J by 4 bases, leaving 14 bases between them. Germline-derived CDR1 and CDR2 are MNHNS and SASEGT. The length of the CDR3 is 14 residues. CDR3 amino acids: CASSKSGEAYGYTF. DNA for the CDR3: TGTGCCAGCAGTAAATCGGGAGAGGCCTATGGCTACACCTTC.

Comments on this clonotype: A much larger clone is a single base away; this may be a read error. The chain recombines TRBV6-6 with TRBJ1-1; TRBD1 might be the D (5 bases). The CDR3 extends over 13 amino acids. The germline CDR1 and CDR2 sequences are MNHNY and SVGAGI (reference sequence). CDR3 coding DNA: TGTGCCAGCAGTTACAGGGGAGTTACTGAAGCTTCCTTT. Protein: CASSYRGVTEASF.

Details on this clonotype: Here the CDR3 omits its conserved ending phenylalanine or tryptophan, so a read error is the likely source. The rearrangement links TRBV12-3 or TRBV12-4 to TRBJ1-2; D is unclear. Trimming stripped 2 bases from V and 8 bases from J, with 15 bases between. The CDR3 extends over 14 amino acids. The CDR3 protein is CASSLHRAASGYTL. The CDR3 region has the DNA TGTGCCAGCAGTTTACACAGAGCCGCCTCCGGCTACACCTTA.

V is TRBV5-5 and J is TRBJ1-2; TRBD1 aligns across 8 bases. This CDR3 is 19 amino acids long. The germline CDR1 and CDR2 sequences are SGHKS and YYEKEE (reference sequence). With 0 bases clipped from V and 5 bases from J, the junction kept 18 bases outside the gene matches. The CDR3 DNA reads TGTGCCAGCAGCTTGGATCCTCCCCACATTACAGGGGGTGGGTATGGCTACACCTTC. Translating gives CASSLDPPHITGGGYGYTF.

A word on this clonotype: As the CDR3 is not closed by the conserved phenylalanine or tryptophan, this likely results from a read error. The chain combines TRBV11-2 with TRBJ2-5, with 8 positions matching TRBD2. This CDR3 region has 13 residues. The germline gives CDR1 SGHAT, CDR2 FQNNGV. The CDR3 is CTSSTSGQETQYS. The CDR3 bases are TGTACCAGCAGTACTAGCGGTCAAGAGACCCAGTACTCC.

A remark on this clonotype: The junction shows a germline mismatch at one end, possibly a read error. The chain joins TRBV4-2 to TRBJ1-5; the match to TRBD1 covers 8 bases. The germline V gene has CDR1 LGHNA and CDR2 YNFKEQ. The CDR3 runs 15 residues. For the CDR3, the DNA is TGTTCCAGCAGCCAAGAACAGGGGGACAATCAGCCCCAGCATTTT. This gives the protein CSSSQEQGDNQPQHF.

A remark on this clonotype: At one end, the junction sequence differs from germline, possibly due to a read error. The chain has TRBV5-5 and TRBJ2-6; 14 bases fit TRBD2. The germline V gene encodes CDR1 SGHKS and CDR2 YYEKEE (reference sequence). The CDR3 loop spans 21 amino acids. CDR3 DNA: TGTGTCAGCAGTTGGGGTACAGCCGGGACTAGCGGGAGATCTGGGGCCAACGTCCTGACTTTC. It translates to CVSSWGTAGTSGRSGANVLTF.

For this clonotype: A much larger clone lies one base from this, so it may be a read error. This chain joins TRBV12-3 or TRBV12-4 and TRBJ1-5, with 9 bases fitting TRBD1. V shed 9 bases, J shed 2 bases, and the junction held 5 bases outside the gene matches. This CDR3 comprises 14 residues. CDR3 DNA sequence: TGTGCCAGTACAGGGGGCTATCGCAATCAGCCCCAGCATTTT. Residues: CASTGGYRNQPQHF.

The chain combines TRBV11-2 with TRBJ2-2; no clear D. Germline-derived CDR1 and CDR2 are SGHAT and FQNNGV. This CDR3 has 16 residues. With 2 bases removed from V and 7 bases from J, the gap between germline ends came to 17 bases. The CDR3 nucleotides read TGTGCCAGCAGCTTATCCCCTGTCGGATGGGTCGGGGAGCTGTTTTTT. This encodes CASSLSPVGWVGELFF. The full variable domain, its missing parts supplied by reference TRBV11-2 and TRBJ2-2, is EAGVAQSPRYKIIEKRQSVAFWCNPISGHATLYWYQQILGQGPKLLIQFQNNGVVDDSQLPKDRFSAERLKGVDSTLKIQPAKLEDSAVYLCASSLSPVGWVGELFFGEGSRLTVL.

For this clonotype: Likely a read error: the CDR3 ends without its conserved phenylalanine or tryptophan. It is unclear where the CDR3 begins or ends on the DNA, so no DNA is shown, and the CDR3 is as TCRdb lists it. The chain uses TRBV24-1 and TRBJ2-2; the tabulated D call, TRBD2, remains unverified against the DNA. The V gene's germline CDR1 is KGHDR and CDR2 SFDVKD. The CDR3 length equals 16 residues, ends included. CDR3 loop: CATSEPGQGRAGELFL.

Only a few counts were recorded for this clonotype. This chain links TRBV6-1 with TRBJ2-5, with TRBD2 matching 11 bases. This CDR3 contains 16 residues. Germline loops: CDR1 MNHNS, CDR2 SASEGT. V dropped 6 bases and J dropped 2; count of bases not matched to a gene: 8. CDR3 bases: TGTGCCAGCAGCCCCACTAGCGGGAGTGGTCAAGAGACCCAGTACTTC. Translating it yields CASSPTSGSGQETQYF.

Of note for this clonotype: The junction shows a germline mismatch at one end, possibly a read error. CDR3 DNA: TGTGCCGGCAGTTGGAGACTAGCGGGCACAGATACGCAGTATTTT. Amino acids: CAGSWRLAGTDTQYF. The chain recombines TRBV6-6 with TRBJ2-3; TRBD2 aligns across 9 bases. This CDR3 spans 15 amino acids. Germline V gives CDR1 MNHNY, CDR2 SVGAGI (reference sequence).

A word on this clonotype: This clone may be a read error of a much larger clone one base away. The chain combines TRBV7-8 with TRBJ2-3, with 11 bases identical to TRBD2. V lost 2 bases to trimming and J lost 4 bases; unmatched junction nucleotides: 5. The CDR3 sequence is 16 residues long. Germline V CDR1 and CDR2: SGHVS, FQNEAQ. The CDR3 region has the DNA TGTGCCAGCAGCTTACATACTAGCGGGAGCCCAGATACGCAGTATTTT. It codes for CASSLHTSGSPDTQYF.

The gene calls are TRBV11-3 and TRBJ2-3; 9 positions agree with TRBD1. Looked up from germline, CDR1 is SGHNT and CDR2 is YENEEA. This CDR3 comprises 15 residues. In DNA form, the CDR3 reads TGTGCTAACAGCCCGGGACAGGGAGGCGCAGATACGCAGTATTTT. This translates into CANSPGQGGADTQYF.

The V call is TRBV14, the J call TRBJ2-3, with D possibly being TRBD2 (6 bases). Germline CDR1 and CDR2: SGHDN and FVKESK. This CDR3 is built from 15 residues. Trimming took off 3 bases at V and 1 base at J, with 11 bases between the two ends. The CDR3 reads CASSQLLAGTDTQYF. Written as DNA, the CDR3 is TGTGCCAGCAGCCAGTTATTAGCGGGCACAGATACGCAGTATTTT.

On this clonotype itself: An end of the junction does not agree with germline; a read error may underlie this. The J gene is TRBJ2-6, the V gene TRBV4-1; 10 bases match TRBD1. CDR3 length: 17 amino acids. Germline V lookup: CDR1 MGHRA, CDR2 YSYEKL. The CDR3 DNA reads as TGCGCCAGCAGCCAAGGGGGACAGGGGTCTGGGGTCAACGTCCTGACTTTC. This encodes CASSQGGQGSGVNVLTF.